This TCR beta chain was identified in a study of shared clonotypes between healthy human individuals. CDR3 length: 13 residues. Germline CDR1 is MNHNS and CDR2 is SASEGT. V lost 5 bases and J 2 bases, leaving 10 bases between the germline ends. Some clones are missing from TCRdb's copy, which holds only in-frame ones; the method was immunoSEQ multiplex PCR. The table shows about 1.1 million clones, with more than 75% occurring only once. The study drew its donors from healthy HIV-negative adults without recent acute infections or vaccinations. Sequenced sample: memory CD4+ T cells from PBMCs. Sample subset: CD45RA-negative fraction. The chain joins TRBV6-1 to TRBJ2-7; D is possibly TRBD2 (5 bases). The receptor's source is a man younger than 30 in good health. Some clones in this sample may be carry-over from other donors' samples. The CDR3: CASSSGLTYEQYF. CDR3 nucleotide sequence: TGTGCCAGCAGTAGCGGACTGACCTACGAGCAGTACTTC.